This TCR beta chain came from a study of beta chain features in type 1 diabetes (dated by TCRdb to 2017 to 2018). Context from the whole study: No differences in mean age, gender distribution, total cell number or subset yield were found between patients and healthy donors. In the study, TCRB repertoires of sorted circulating CD4+ T cell subsets from recently diagnosed type 1 diabetes patients were compared with those of matched healthy donors. Naive and central memory subsets were obtained from all 30 or so donors, but regulatory and stem cell-like memory subsets were isolated from only 8 patients and about eight healthy donors. A total of 100 million to 140 million sorted cells were examined across all samples, and the number of cells per subset was strongly correlated with RNA yield.

Beyond this particular receptor, the publication reports: HLA sub-analyses involved small numbers of individuals, so any influence of HLA type on TCRB rearrangement remained unresolved. Patients with type 1 diabetes made fewer insertions and deleted more nucleotides at VDJ recombination sites, implying thymic rearrangement abnormalities. Type 1 diabetes patients showed a moderate but significant shortening of TCRB CDR3 length in all four CD4+ subsets. The naive, central memory and regulatory TCRB repertoires appeared to resemble one another more closely among patients than among healthy donors. Because cDNA was sequenced instead of genomic DNA, activated cells with high expression could be over-represented, although the groups did not differ in activation or CD3 levels. Shorter templates might be favored by PCR, yet because patient and control samples were amplified and corrected together, any such skew would affect both groups equally.

From each donor, a single peripheral blood sample of approximately 0.11 L on average was drawn into heparinised tubes. Using a panel that included CD45RO, CCR7, CD25, CD127, CD95 and CD27, naive, central memory, regulatory and stem cell-like memory CD4+ T cells were sorted on a BD FACSAria II. A purity above 95% was achieved for all sorted populations. PBMCs were isolated right away by Lymphoprep density gradient centrifugation and were stained directly, without culture. To minimize batch effects, samples were stained and sorted in pairs, one healthy donor with one patient per experiment. The High Capacity cDNA Reverse Transcription Kit was used to reverse transcribe all of the isolated RNA, meaning that expressed TCRB transcripts were what got sequenced. Deep immunoSEQ sequencing was performed on naive, central memory and regulatory T cell samples, with an average of roughly 3.6 million total reads per sample. Sorted cells were lysed in RLT buffer, and RNA was extracted using DNase-treated RNeasy Micro or Mini kits according to cell number. To prevent cross-contamination, each cell subset was processed individually, whereas patient and healthy donor samples were processed jointly. Using the immunoSEQ multiplex PCR, TCRB sequences were amplified from cDNA into 87-bp fragments spanning the CDR3 region. Sequencing of the amplicons was performed on the Illumina HiSeq platform. As for the original processing: Synthetic template baselines were used to correct PCR bias computationally, reads within Hamming distance 2 were collapsed together, and singletons that could not be merged were discarded. Reads were aligned against IMGT so that V, D and J genes, CDR3 length and insertions or deletions at six rearrangement sites could be assigned. Within each subset, clonotype counts were normalized to sorted cell number, and only after that were true diversity and Gini coefficients computed with the tcR R package. The overlap coefficient, calculated on TCRB nucleotide sequences, was used to measure repertoire sharing. Out-of-frame TCRB sequences from naive cells were analyzed to stand in for the pre-selection repertoire. Entries here come from immuneACCESS through TCRdb and include only in-frame sequences with V and J called. Some clones fail to appear in such tables; in the studies checked, an unresolved V gene covers under half of the shortfall, and the cause of the remainder is unknown. Clone size and the V and J calls come from that table; the DNA yielded D and trimming. The sample table holds about 640,000 clones, of which roughly 12% were seen once. The ten largest clonotypes hold approximately 0.11% of the sample.

Note on this clone: The target of this receptor is not known. No per-base quality is available; no much larger clone lies one base away.

Sequenced sample: naive CD4+ T cells from blood. What this sample's cell subset or site label stands for: true naive CD4+ T cells. The receptor was isolated from a man aged 25 to 40 with type 1 diabetes.

The DNA sequence is TGTGCCATCGGAAGACAGGGGGCGGATCAGCCCCAGCATTTT. Its protein product is CAIGRQGADQPQHF. The chain couples TRBV10-3 to TRBJ1-5, with 10 central nucleotides matching TRBD1. CDR1 and CDR2 (ENHRY, SYGVKD) derive from the germline V gene. The CDR3 spans 14 residues, from the cysteine through the phenylalanine. The CDR3 DNA has 42 bases and is translated from base 1. V and J are trimmed by 8 bases and 5 bases, and the gene matches miss 6 bases of the junction.